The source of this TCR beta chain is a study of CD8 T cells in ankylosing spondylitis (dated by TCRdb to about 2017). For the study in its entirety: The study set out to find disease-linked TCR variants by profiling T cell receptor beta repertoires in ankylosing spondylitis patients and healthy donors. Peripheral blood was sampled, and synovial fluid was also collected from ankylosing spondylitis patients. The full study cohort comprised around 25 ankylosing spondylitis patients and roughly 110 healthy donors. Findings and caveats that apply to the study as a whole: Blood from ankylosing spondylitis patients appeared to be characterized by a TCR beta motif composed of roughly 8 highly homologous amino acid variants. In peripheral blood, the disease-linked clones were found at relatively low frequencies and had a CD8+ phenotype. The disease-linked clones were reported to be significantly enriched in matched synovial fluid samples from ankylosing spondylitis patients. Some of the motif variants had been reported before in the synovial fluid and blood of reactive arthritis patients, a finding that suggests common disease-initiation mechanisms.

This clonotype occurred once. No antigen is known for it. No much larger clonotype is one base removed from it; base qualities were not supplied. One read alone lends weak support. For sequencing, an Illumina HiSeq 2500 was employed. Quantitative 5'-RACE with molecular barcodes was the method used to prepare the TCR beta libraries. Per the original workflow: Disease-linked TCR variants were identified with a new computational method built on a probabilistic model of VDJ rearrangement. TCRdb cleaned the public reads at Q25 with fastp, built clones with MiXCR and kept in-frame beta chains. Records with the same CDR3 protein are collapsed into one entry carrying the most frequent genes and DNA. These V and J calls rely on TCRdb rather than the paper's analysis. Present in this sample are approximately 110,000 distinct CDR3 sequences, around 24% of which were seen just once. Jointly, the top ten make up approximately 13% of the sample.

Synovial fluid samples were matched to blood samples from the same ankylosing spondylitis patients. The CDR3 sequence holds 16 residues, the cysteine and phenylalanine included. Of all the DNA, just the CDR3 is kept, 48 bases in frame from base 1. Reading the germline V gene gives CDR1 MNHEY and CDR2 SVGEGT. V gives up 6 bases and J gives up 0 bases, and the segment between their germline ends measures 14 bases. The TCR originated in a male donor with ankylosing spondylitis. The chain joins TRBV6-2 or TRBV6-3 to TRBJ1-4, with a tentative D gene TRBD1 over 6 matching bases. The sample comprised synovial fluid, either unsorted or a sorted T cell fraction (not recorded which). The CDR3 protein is CASSTHRVATNEKLFF. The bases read TGTGCCAGCAGCACACACAGGGTCGCAACTAATGAAAAACTGTTTTTT.